The 23 T cell receptor beta chains below all came from one sample that was sequenced in a study of vaccination and CD4 T cells after COVID-19. The antigens these receptors bind are not known. Cultured CD4+ T cell DNA was sequenced using the Oncomine TCR Beta short-read assay. Via MiXCR, TCRdb re-called the PCR reads, giving one row per CDR3 protein. The sample consists of roughly 14,000 distinct CDR3 sequences, around 50% of them appearing once. Regarding treatment: roughly nine-day PBMC culture with coronavirus spike peptide pools or control peptides (ViraFEST assay). The sequences come from CD4+ T cells from blood, cultured in vitro, collected before SARS-CoV-2 vaccination. These receptors were taken from a human donor who had recovered from COVID-19.

The rearrangement links TRBV10-1 to TRBJ2-1, with 8 bases fitting TRBD2. The CDR3 runs 15 residues. J gave up 4 bases and V 0 bases, and 2 bases lay outside the gene matches. CDR1 is WNHNN, CDR2 SYGVQD, per germline (reference sequence). This chain's CDR3 is CASSESAGGYNEQFF. The CDR3 DNA is TGCGCCAGCAGTGAGTCGGCGGGAGGATACAATGAGCAGTTCTTC.

V is TRBV27 and J is TRBJ1-5, with D possibly being TRBD1 (5 bases). There are 16 residues in the CDR3. Looked up from germline, CDR1 is MNHEY and CDR2 is SMNVEV (reference sequence). Trimming cost V 7 bases and J 8 bases, with 24 bases left between them. This chain's CDR3 is CASTAMGPRGLKPQHF. The CDR3 DNA follows: TGTGCCAGCACCGCTATGGGACCGCGAGGGTTAAAGCCCCAGCATTTT.

This clonotype counts as medium-sized. A junction end diverges from the germline sequence, so it may reflect a read error. The rearrangement uses TRBV6-5 and TRBJ2-7; 8 nucleotides align to TRBD1. The CDR3 is 16 amino acids. Germline V gene sequence: CDR1 MNHEY, CDR2 SVGAGI. The CDR3 spells CASSYSRAPGGGAPNF. The CDR3 DNA reads TGTGCCAGCAGTTACTCCAGGGCGCCAGGGGGCGGGGCTCCGAACTTC.

The rearrangement joins TRBV7-8 to TRBJ2-2; 7 bases align to TRBD1. V lost 5 bases to trimming and J lost 1 base; unmatched junction nucleotides: 7. The CDR3 spans 16 residues. Germline assignment: CDR1 SGHVS and CDR2 FQNEAQ. CDR3 in amino acids: CASSLGAGGNTGELFF. In DNA, the CDR3 is TGTGCCAGCAGCCTAGGGGCAGGGGGGAACACCGGGGAGCTGTTTTTT. Based on the CDR3 plus reference TRBV7-8 and TRBJ2-2, the full variable domain is GAGVSQSPRYKVAKRGQDVALRCDPISGHVSLFWYQQALGQGPEFLTYFQNEAQLDKSGLPSDRFFAERPEGSVSTLKIQRTQQEDSAVYLCASSLGAGGNTGELFFGEGSRLTVL.

The V and J genes are TRBV7-8 and TRBJ1-1; 8 bases are a match to TRBD1. CDR3 length: 18 residues. Per the germline V gene, CDR1 is SGHVS and CDR2 is FQNEAQ. V lost 2 bases to trimming and J lost 5 bases; unmatched junction nucleotides: 16. The CDR3, as DNA: TGTGCCAGCAGCTTACAGAGGACAGGGCCATTTCGTGCGACTGAAGCTTTCTTT. It specifies CASSLQRTGPFRATEAFF.

The chain links TRBV6-5 to TRBJ1-6, with D maybe TRBD1 (6 bases). The ends were cut back, 0 bases at V and 9 bases at J, with 15 bases in the middle. This CDR3 has 16 residues. In germline, CDR1 is MNHEY, CDR2 SVGAGI. CDR3 sequence: CASSYSPGGGGSPLHF. The CDR3 DNA reads TGTGCCAGCAGTTACTCGCCGGGGGGGGGCGGTTCACCCCTCCACTTT.

The chain recombines TRBV12-3 or TRBV12-4 with TRBJ1-1; TRBD1 agrees at 8 bases. This CDR3 has 15 residues. V lost 5 bases, J lost 5 bases, and 10 bases stayed unmatched. CDR3 DNA sequence: TGTGCCAGCAGTGCTCACAGGGGGACTCTTACTGAAGCTTTCTTT. Its translation: CASSAHRGTLTEAFF.

The genes are TRBV20-1 and TRBJ2-3; TRBD2 aligns across 7 bases. CDR3 size: 14 residues. CDR1 DFQATT and CDR2 SNEGSKA come from the germline V gene (reference sequence). Germline trimming cut 3 bases from V and 4 bases from J; bases unmatched to any gene: 7. The CDR3, as DNA: TGCAGTGCTAGTAACGGGAGGCGCGCAGATACGCAGTATTTT. Protein: CSASNGRRADTQYF.

The J gene is TRBJ1-1, the V gene TRBV19; D not certain. Germline CDR1 reads LNHDA; CDR2 reads SQIVND (reference sequence). Trimming took off 3 bases at V and 4 bases at J, with 15 bases between the two ends. The length of the CDR3 is 15 residues. CDR3 bases: TGTGCCAGTAGTATCCATACTACGGGTCGCACTGAAGCTTTCTTT. Its translation: CASSIHTTGRTEAFF.

The chain employs TRBV28 and TRBJ2-6; weak D call: TRBD2 (5 bases). Germline V gene data show CDR1 as MDHEN and CDR2 as SYDVKM. The CDR3 spans 17 residues. V gave up 6 bases and J gave up 1 base, with 16 bases separating them. The DNA for the CDR3 is TGTGCCAGCAGGCCTTCCATCGGGGATTCTGGGGCCAACGTCCTGACTTTC. Amino acids: CASRPSIGDSGANVLTF.

By sample fraction, this clonotype is large. V is TRBV20-1 and J is TRBJ1-2; D gene ambiguous. This CDR3 has 10 amino acids. Germline loops: CDR1 DFQATT, CDR2 SNEGSKA (reference sequence). The V and J ends lost 8 bases and 7 bases respectively, with 11 bases between them. The CDR3: CSTTSPGYTF. The CDR3 DNA reads TGCAGTACGACGTCCCCTGGCTACACCTTC.

The rearrangement uses TRBV4-2 and TRBJ2-1, with D maybe TRBD2 (6 bases). From germline, CDR1 is LGHNA and CDR2 YNFKEQ. The CDR3 length is 16 residues. V was pared by 0 bases and J by 6 bases, with 15 bases between. CDR3 residues: CASSQDAGTGSNEQFF. The DNA for the CDR3 is TGTGCCAGCAGCCAAGATGCAGGGACCGGGAGCAATGAGCAGTTCTTC.

The chain carries TRBV6-2 or TRBV6-3 and TRBJ1-6; D perhaps matches TRBD1 (5 bases). Germline V lookup: CDR1 MNHEY, CDR2 SVGEGT. This CDR3 is built from 14 residues. Trimming took 6 bases from V and 7 from J, leaving 13 bases between them. CDR3 sequence reads: CASSWGRMNSPLHF. The CDR3 coding sequence is TGTGCCAGCAGCTGGGGACGGATGAATTCACCCCTCCACTTT.

The CDR3: CASAPPLTLNTEAFF. CDR3 bases: TGTGCTAGTGCCCCCCCCTTGACCCTGAACACTGAAGCTTTCTTT. V is TRBV12-5 and J is TRBJ1-1; D not resolved. Trimming removed 7 bases at V and 0 bases at J, with 15 bases between. Germline loops: CDR1 LGHNT, CDR2 FRNRAP. This CDR3 is 15 amino acids long.

This clonotype is medium-sized by share. The chain couples TRBV27 to TRBJ2-1; either TRBD1 or TRBD2 may fit D (6 bases each). The V gene's germline CDR1 is MNHEY and CDR2 SMNVEV (reference sequence). V lost 3 bases to trimming and J lost 0 bases, with 12 bases between them. This CDR3 spans 16 amino acids. The DNA for the CDR3 is TGTGCCAGCAGTTTGTACGGGGGCGTCTCCTACAATGAGCAGTTCTTC. Protein: CASSLYGGVSYNEQFF.

The genes are TRBV15 and TRBJ1-2; unclear D gene. Trimming cost V 0 bases and J 9 bases, with 14 bases left between them. Germline V gene data show CDR1 as LNHNV and CDR2 as YYDKDF (reference sequence). The CDR3 covers 14 residues. The CDR3 nucleotides read TGTGCCACCAGCAGAGAAGGGCCCCTGGCGAGCTACACCTTC. Its protein product is CATSREGPLASYTF.

As to this clonotype: One end of the junction varies from germline; a read error may be responsible. The chain combines TRBV7-2 with TRBJ2-7; 7 nucleotides agree with TRBD1. The CDR3 is 15 amino acids. The germline V gene encodes CDR1 SGHTA and CDR2 FQGNSA. The CDR3: CASSQDGPGGYEQYF. CDR3 bases: TGCGCCAGCAGCCAAGATGGTCCAGGGGGCTACGAGCAGTACTTC. Based on the CDR3 plus reference TRBV7-2 and TRBJ2-7, the full variable domain is GAGVSQSPSNKVTEKGKDVELRCDPISGHTALYWYRQSLGQGLEFLIYFQGNSAPDKSGLPSDRFSAERTGGSVSTLTIQRTQQEDSAVYLCASSQDGPGGYEQYFGPGTRLTVT.

The chain joins TRBV7-2 to TRBJ2-3, with 7 bases identical to TRBD2. V was clipped by 2 bases and J by 1 base; unmatched bases: 6. From germline, CDR1 is SGHTA and CDR2 FQGNSA. The CDR3 runs to 16 residues. CDR3 region: CASSLMPSGGTDTQYF. In DNA, the CDR3 is TGTGCCAGCAGCTTAATGCCTAGCGGAGGCACAGATACGCAGTATTTT.

J is TRBJ2-7 and V is TRBV20-1, with D perhaps given as TRBD1 or TRBD2 (6 bases each). The V end was cut by 6 bases, the J end by 4 bases, with 22 bases between. The germline V gene encodes CDR1 DFQATT and CDR2 SNEGSKA (reference sequence). This CDR3 is built from 15 residues. CDR3 amino acids: CSAKPPRGRSYEQYF. As DNA, the CDR3 is TGCAGTGCCAAACCCCCCCGGGGGCGTTCGTACGAGCAGTACTTC.

J is TRBJ2-3 and V is TRBV19; D is undetermined. The CDR3 has 14 residues. Trimming stripped 3 bases from V and 2 bases from J, with 9 bases between. Germline CDR1 is LNHDA and CDR2 is SQIVND (reference sequence). The CDR3 DNA reads as TGTGCCAGTAGTATCAAGGGTGACACAGATACGCAGTATTTT. It specifies CASSIKGDTDTQYF.

This clonotype came up once. The V call is TRBV5-1, the J call TRBJ1-1; D call uncertain. The ends were cut back, 1 base at V and 0 bases at J, with 7 bases in the middle. Germline CDR1 reads SGHRS; CDR2 reads YFSETQ. The CDR3 is made up of 14 amino acids. The CDR3 bases are TGCGCCAGCAGCTTGAGGGCGGTGAACACTGAAGCTTTCTTT. It yields the protein CASSLRAVNTEAFF.

This chain connects TRBV6-2 or TRBV6-3 to TRBJ1-2; D is perhaps TRBD1 (6 bases). This CDR3 region has 14 residues. Trimming left V 6 bases short and J 3 bases short, with 14 bases between. From germline, CDR1 is MNHEY and CDR2 SVGEGT. The CDR3 spells CASSKTQGYYGYTF. The CDR3, as DNA: TGTGCCAGCAGCAAAACACAGGGCTACTATGGCTACACCTTC.

The chain uses TRBV19 and TRBJ1-6, with 8 bases fitting TRBD1. J gave up 10 bases and V 5 bases, and 10 bases lay outside the gene matches. In germline, CDR1 is LNHDA, CDR2 SQIVND (reference sequence). This CDR3 is built from 15 residues. CDR3 region: CASSPPTGVESPLHF. CDR3 DNA sequence: TGTGCCAGTAGTCCCCCGACAGGGGTGGAATCACCCCTCCACTTT.